These 25 T cell receptor beta chains share one sample of origin, sequenced in a study of STAT5B mutations in CD4+ large granular lymphocyte leukemia. Method: immunoSEQ multiplex PCR; TCRdb's copy keeps in-frame clones and lacks some. The sample lists about 4,000 clones; 76% were seen once. Material for sequencing was PBMCs. The receptors were sampled from a man between 65 and 79 years old with CD4+ T-cell large granular lymphocyte leukemia.

The J gene is TRBJ2-3, the V gene TRBV2; 10 bases fit TRBD2. The CDR3 is 15 residues long. Trimming at V came to 6 bases and at J to 6 bases, leaving 9 bases not matched to a gene. The germline CDR1 and CDR2 sequences are SNHLY and FYNNEI. CDR3 in amino acids: CASRAKREGLDTQYF. The CDR3, as DNA: TGTGCCAGCAGGGCAAAGCGGGAGGGTCTCGATACGCAGTATTTT.

By its share, this clone is medium-sized. The rearrangement uses TRBV9 and TRBJ1-2; TRBD1 matches 9 bases. Germline assignment: CDR1 SGDLS and CDR2 YYNGEE. The CDR3 consists of 14 residues. J lost 10 bases, V lost 4 bases, and 11 bases had no gene match. The DNA for the CDR3 is TGTGCCAGCAGCTTAACTACCGGGACAGGGATCTACACCTTC. This encodes CASSLTTGTGIYTF. Using reference TRBV9 and TRBJ1-2 for the parts outside the CDR3, the full variable domain is DSGVTQTPKHLITATGQRVTLRCSPRSGDLSVYWYQQSLDQGLQFLIQYYNGEERAKGNILERFSAQQFPDLHSELNLSSLELGDSALYFCASSLTTGTGIYTFGSGTRLTVV.

This clone was found once. J is TRBJ2-7 and V is TRBV10-3, with D perhaps matching TRBD1 (6 bases). V lost 6 bases to trimming and J lost 0 bases, with 15 bases between them. The CDR3 has 15 residues. Germline-derived CDR1 and CDR2 are ENHRY and SYGVKD. As DNA, the CDR3 is TGTGCCATCAGGGATACCGGGACAAACTCCTACGAGCAGTACTTC. Its translation is CAIRDTGTNSYEQYF.

As DNA, the CDR3 is TGTGCCAGCAGCGGGCGCAGGGCGTACTATGGCTACACCTTC. Amino acids: CASSGRRAYYGYTF. The V call is TRBV14, the J call TRBJ1-2; possible D gene TRBD1, 5 bases. V lost 5 bases, J lost 3 bases, and 13 bases lay in between. The CDR3 is 14 residues long. Per the germline V gene, CDR1 is SGHDN and CDR2 is FVKESK.

This clone was observed a few times. V usage is TRBV5-8 and J usage is TRBJ1-2, with D possibly TRBD1 on 6 matching bases. In germline, CDR1 is SGHTS, CDR2 YDEGEE. With 3 bases removed from V and 2 bases from J, the gap between germline ends came to 17 bases. This CDR3 region has 16 residues. CDR3 sequence (DNA): TGTGCCAGCAGCTCCGGACAGAATAGGTACAACTATGGCTACACCTTC. It translates to CASSSGQNRYNYGYTF.

This chain uses TRBV5-6 with TRBJ2-5; D is uncertain. Germline V gives CDR1 SGHDT, CDR2 YYEEEE. The CDR3 loop spans 14 amino acids. Between the trimmed V and J ends, which lost 5 bases and 5 bases, there was a span of 16 bases. The CDR3 reads CASRILMGSETQYF. CDR3 coding DNA: TGTGCCAGCAGAATCCTGATGGGGTCGGAGACCCAGTACTTC.

The chain has TRBV15 and TRBJ2-3; no reliable D call. Trimming took off 2 bases at V and 2 bases at J, with 11 bases between the two ends. This CDR3 region has 15 residues. From germline, CDR1 is LNHNV and CDR2 YYDKDF (reference sequence). The CDR3 DNA reads TGTGCCACCAGCAGAAGTAGGCAGAACACAGATACGCAGTATTTT. Translating it yields CATSRSRQNTDTQYF.

The CDR3 protein is CSVEDGGGWDGYTF. As DNA, the CDR3 is TGCAGCGTTGAAGATGGCGGGGGTTGGGACGGCTACACCTTC. This chain joins TRBV29-1 and TRBJ1-2, with a tentative D call TRBD1 (5 bases). The CDR3 is 14 amino acids. CDR1 is SQVTM and CDR2 is ANQGSEA in the germline V gene. V lost 0 bases and J 8 bases, leaving 16 bases between the germline ends.

V gene TRBV7-9 combines with J gene TRBJ2-3; 11 bases map to TRBD1. Trimming removed 5 bases from V and 6 bases from J; junction bases left unmatched: 7. CDR3 length equals 15 residues. Germline V CDR1 and CDR2: SEHNR, FQNEAQ (reference sequence). The CDR3 protein is CASSTGQGAGDTQYF. Written as DNA, the CDR3 is TGTGCCAGCAGCACAGGACAGGGGGCAGGTGATACGCAGTATTTT.

This rearrangement joins TRBV7-9 to TRBJ1-1; unclear D gene. This CDR3 contains 12 residues. The ends were cut back, 11 bases at V and 0 bases at J, with 10 bases in the middle. Germline assignment: CDR1 SEHNR and CDR2 FQNEAQ (reference sequence). The CDR3 DNA reads as TGTGCCGCCTGGAAAGTGAACACTGAAGCTTTCTTT. Amino acids: CAAWKVNTEAFF.

This clone has more than one count but fewer than ten. V is TRBV9 and J is TRBJ2-5; D may be TRBD1 (5 bases). Per the germline V gene, CDR1 is SGDLS and CDR2 is YYNGEE. The CDR3 is 14 residues long. Trimming shortened V by 6 bases and J by 4 bases, and 16 bases separated the two germline ends. CDR3 in DNA: TGTGCCAGCAATACTCCAGGGTGGGGAGAGACCCAGTACTTC. It encodes CASNTPGWGETQYF.

This clone was seen only a few times. The gene calls are TRBV7-9 and TRBJ2-3; perhaps TRBD1 as D (6 bases). This CDR3 is 15 amino acids long. With 5 bases removed from V and 5 bases from J, the gap between germline ends came to 17 bases. In germline, CDR1 is SEHNR, CDR2 FQNEAQ (reference sequence). The CDR3 nucleotides read TGTGCCAGCAGCGTCCTGCCAGGGGTCGAAGATACGCAGTATTTT. It yields the protein CASSVLPGVEDTQYF.

This clone occurred a few times. J is TRBJ2-3 and V is TRBV4-3; D unresolved. Germline CDR1 reads LGHNA; CDR2 reads YSLEER. There are 16 residues in the CDR3. V lost 0 bases and J 0 bases, leaving 10 bases between the germline ends. DNA of the CDR3: TGCGCCAGCAGCCAAGACCAGCTTTCTAGCACAGATACGCAGTATTTT. Translated: CASSQDQLSSTDTQYF.

V is TRBV6-5 and J is TRBJ1-4; D might be TRBD1 (5 bases). With 2 bases removed from V and 4 bases from J, the gap between germline ends came to 11 bases. Germline CDR1 and CDR2: MNHEY and SVGAGI. The CDR3 runs 15 residues. CDR3 nucleotide sequence: TGTGCCAGCAGTTACCGTTCAGGGAGTAATGAAAAACTGTTTTTT. The encoded protein is CASSYRSGSNEKLFF.

J is TRBJ2-2 and V is TRBV7-2; 10 nucleotides match TRBD1. This CDR3 has 17 residues. The germline CDR1 and CDR2 sequences are SGHTA and FQGNSA. After removal of 1 base from V and 8 bases from J, the junction contained 10 bases not matched to a gene. The DNA for the CDR3 is TGTGCCAGCAGCTTAGGGAGGGGTGACAGGGGGCTAGGGGAGCTGTTTTTT. It codes for CASSLGRGDRGLGELFF.

This chain joins TRBV10-3 and TRBJ2-2, with D tentatively TRBD2 (6 bases). V was trimmed by 2 bases and J by 9 bases, leaving 25 bases between them. Germline assignment: CDR1 ENHRY and CDR2 SYGVKD. The CDR3 spans 18 residues. The CDR3 DNA follows: TGTGCCATCAGTGAGCTTTGGACCGGGACTGAGCTCTTGAGGGAGCTGTTTTTT. Amino acid sequence: CAISELWTGTELLRELFF.

CDR3 in DNA: TGCGCCAGCAGTCGGACCTCCCCCTACGAGCAGTACTTC. It codes for CASSRTSPYEQYF. This chain uses TRBV5-1 with TRBJ2-7, with D unclear. The CDR3 sequence is 13 residues long. CDR1 and CDR2 from the germline V gene are SGHRS and YFSETQ. V was clipped by 5 bases and J by 2 bases, with 11 bases between them. The whole variable domain, filled in from reference TRBV5-1 and TRBJ2-7, reads KAGVTQTPRYLIKTRGQQVTLSCSPISGHRSVSWYQQTPGQGLQFLFEYFSETQRNKGNFPGRFSGRQFSNSRSEMNVSTLELGDSALYLCASSRTSPYEQYFGPGTRLTVT.

This clone was seen more than once but under ten times. J is TRBJ2-7 and V is TRBV29-1; the D is unclear. There are 13 residues in the CDR3. CDR1 and CDR2 from the germline V gene are SQVTM and ANQGSEA. With 5 bases removed from V and 2 bases from J, the gap between germline ends came to 13 bases. The CDR3 sequence: CSVTRADTYEQYF. Here the CDR3 DNA reads TGCAGCGTTACCCGGGCAGATACCTACGAGCAGTACTTC.

This clone has just a few counts. The chain joins TRBV11-2 to TRBJ1-4, with D tentatively TRBD1 (6 bases). The CDR3 has 14 residues. Trimming removed 7 bases at V and 5 bases at J, with 14 bases between. The germline CDR1 and CDR2 sequences are SGHAT and FQNNGV. This chain's CDR3 is CASNPGQLNEKLFF. CDR3 nucleotide sequence: TGTGCCAGCAACCCGGGACAATTGAATGAAAAACTGTTTTTT.

Here the CDR3 DNA reads TGTGCCAGCAGTGGATCTAGCGGGGCCCGGACAGATACGCAGTATTTT. This sequence encodes CASSGSSGARTDTQYF. The V call is TRBV2, the J call TRBJ2-3; 9 bases fit TRBD2. Germline CDR1 and CDR2: SNHLY and FYNNEI. V was clipped by 4 bases and J by 3 bases; unmatched bases: 8. The CDR3 has 16 residues.

This clone was counted a few times. V is TRBV9 and J is TRBJ2-3; 11 nucleotides line up with TRBD2. Losses at the gene ends were 0 bases for V and 3 bases for J; bases not matched to a gene: 0. The CDR3 extends over 15 amino acids. The germline V gene encodes CDR1 SGDLS and CDR2 YYNGEE. The CDR3 sequence: CASSVGTSGTDTQYF. In nucleotides, the CDR3 is TGTGCCAGCAGCGTAGGGACTAGCGGGACAGATACGCAGTATTTT.

The V call is TRBV11-3, the J call TRBJ2-1, with TRBD1 matching 9 bases. Trimming took 5 bases from V and 5 from J; bases not matched to a gene: 19. Germline lookup yields CDR1 SGHNT and CDR2 YENEEA. The CDR3 is 19 amino acids. DNA for the CDR3: TGTGCCAGCAGCCCGAATTCCGGGACAGGGATGATAGTGGACAATGAGCAGTTCTTC. Its protein is CASSPNSGTGMIVDNEQFF.

V is TRBV4-1 and J is TRBJ1-4, with D maybe TRBD1 (5 bases). CDR1 and CDR2 (germline): MGHRA, YSYEKL. This CDR3 is 19 amino acids long. V lost 1 base and J 3 bases, leaving 21 bases between the germline ends. The CDR3 DNA is TGCGCCAGCAGCCAAGTTTTAGACAGAGAATTCAAGGCTAATGAAAAACTGTTTTTT. Protein product: CASSQVLDREFKANEKLFF.

The chain uses TRBV4-1 and TRBJ2-7; D call uncertain. The germline V gene has CDR1 MGHRA and CDR2 YSYEKL. Trimming stripped 4 bases from V and 3 bases from J, with 13 bases between. The CDR3 sequence is 14 residues long. CDR3 protein: CASSRTRLNYEQYF. The CDR3 DNA reads TGCGCCAGCAGCCGGACCCGATTGAACTACGAGCAGTACTTC.

The chain recombines TRBV4-2 with TRBJ1-2; TRBD1 matches at 8 bases. The CDR3 loop spans 15 amino acids. CDR1 is LGHNA, CDR2 YNFKEQ, per germline. Germline trimming cut 3 bases from V and 7 bases from J; bases unmatched to any gene: 10. CDR3 bases: TGTGCCAGCAGCCAGGATCGGGACAGGATTTCTGGCTACACCTTC. Amino acid sequence: CASSQDRDRISGYTF.